This T cell receptor (beta chain) appears in the sequencing data of a study of blood T cell repertoires in COVID-19. In the study overall: Acute and convalescent COVID-19 specimens originated in the United States, Italy and Spain. Sources were T cells, B-cell-depleted T cells, or PBMCs; the material itself was cDNA or gDNA.

Original handling: Reference gene primer amplification in the assay estimated nucleated cell counts. TCRdb's table, derived via immunoSEQ multiplex PCR, lists solely in-frame clones and lacks some. The V and J calls and clone size are taken from that table; D and trimming were inferred from the DNA. This table has approximately 240,000 clones, approximately 84% appearing once. Trimming left V 2 bases short and J 4 bases short, with 8 bases between. This CDR3 has 13 amino acids. Germline loops: CDR1 SEHNR, CDR2 FQNEAQ (reference sequence). As for this clone: Other DNA sequences within the sample encode an identical CDR3.

The V gene is TRBV7-9, the J gene TRBJ1-1, with TRBD1 as a possible D gene (5 bases). The sample comprised peripheral blood. The receptor was isolated from a woman in her sixties or seventies with acute or convalescent COVID-19. CDR3 bases: TGTGCCAGCAGCTTACTCGGGGGCACTGAAGCTTTCTTT. This translates into CASSLLGGTEAFF.